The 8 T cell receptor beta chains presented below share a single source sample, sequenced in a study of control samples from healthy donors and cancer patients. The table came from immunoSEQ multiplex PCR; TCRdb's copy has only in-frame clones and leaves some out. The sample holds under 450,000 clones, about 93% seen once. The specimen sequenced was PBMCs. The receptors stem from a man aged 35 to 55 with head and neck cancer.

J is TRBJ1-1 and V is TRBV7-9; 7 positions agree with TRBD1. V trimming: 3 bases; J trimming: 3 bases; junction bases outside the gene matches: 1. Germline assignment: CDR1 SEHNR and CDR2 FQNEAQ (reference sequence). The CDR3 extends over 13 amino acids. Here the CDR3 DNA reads TGTGCCAGCAGCTTTACAGGGGACACTGAAGCTTTCTTT. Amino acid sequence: CASSFTGDTEAFF.

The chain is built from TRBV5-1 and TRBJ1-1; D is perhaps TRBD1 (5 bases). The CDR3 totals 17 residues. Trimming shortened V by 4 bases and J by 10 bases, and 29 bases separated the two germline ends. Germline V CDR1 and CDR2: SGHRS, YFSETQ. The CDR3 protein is CASSRTGTPGGALGAFF. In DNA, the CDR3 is TGCGCCAGCAGCCGAACGGGGACCCCCGGAGGGGCGCTTGGAGCTTTCTTT.

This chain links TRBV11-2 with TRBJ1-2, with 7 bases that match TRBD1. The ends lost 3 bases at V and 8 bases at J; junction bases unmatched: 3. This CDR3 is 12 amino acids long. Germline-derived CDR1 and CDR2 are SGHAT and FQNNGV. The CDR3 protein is CASSFLQGGYTF. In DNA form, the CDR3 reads TGTGCCAGCAGCTTTTTACAGGGGGGCTACACCTTC.

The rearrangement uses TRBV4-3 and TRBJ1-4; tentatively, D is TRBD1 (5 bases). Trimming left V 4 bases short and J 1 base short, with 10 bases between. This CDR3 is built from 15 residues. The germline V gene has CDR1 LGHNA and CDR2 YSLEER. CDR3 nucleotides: TGCGCCAGCAGCCCAAGGGGTCAAACTAATGAAAAACTGTTTTTT. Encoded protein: CASSPRGQTNEKLFF.

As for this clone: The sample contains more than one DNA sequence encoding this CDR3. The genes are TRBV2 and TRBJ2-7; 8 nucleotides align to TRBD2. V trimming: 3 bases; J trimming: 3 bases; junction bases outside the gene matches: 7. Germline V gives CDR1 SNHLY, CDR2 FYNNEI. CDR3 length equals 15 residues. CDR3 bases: TGTGCCAGCAGTGATCTTAGGCGGGAGGACTACGAGCAGTACTTC. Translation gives CASSDLRREDYEQYF.

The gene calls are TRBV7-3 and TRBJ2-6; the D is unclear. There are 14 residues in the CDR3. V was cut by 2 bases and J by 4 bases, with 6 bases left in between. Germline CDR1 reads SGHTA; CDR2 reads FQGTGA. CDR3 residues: CASSLQRGANVLTF. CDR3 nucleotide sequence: TGTGCCAGCAGCTTACAACGCGGGGCCAACGTCCTGACTTTC.

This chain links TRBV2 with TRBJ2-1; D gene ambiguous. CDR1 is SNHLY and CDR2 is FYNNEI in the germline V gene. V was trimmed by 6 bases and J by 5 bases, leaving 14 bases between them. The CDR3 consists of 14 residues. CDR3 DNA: TGTGCCAGCAGGGCGGCTGTTGGGAACAATGAGCAGTTCTTC. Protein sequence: CASRAAVGNNEQFF.

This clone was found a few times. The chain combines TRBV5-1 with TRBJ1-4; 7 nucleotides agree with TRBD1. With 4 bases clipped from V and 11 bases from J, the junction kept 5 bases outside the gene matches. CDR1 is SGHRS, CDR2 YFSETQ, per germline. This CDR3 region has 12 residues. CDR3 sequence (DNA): TGCGCCAGCAGCGAGGGCAGGGGGAAACTGTTTTTT. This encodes CASSEGRGKLFF.